This is a list of T cell receptor beta chains from one sample in a study of T cell responses to AZD1222 COVID-19 vaccine. Profiling relied on immunoSEQ multiplex PCR, and the TCRdb table lists in-frame clones only, not all of them. The sample has roughly 110,000 clones, 90% to 95% seen once; the top ten hold roughly 6.2%. This specimen was peripheral blood, taken 28 days after the second AZD1222 dose. Receptor source: an adult who received the AZD1222 COVID-19 vaccine. Each CDR3 is given with its conserved first and last residue. D genes are given only for firm matches. Only some rows state a clone size, as once, few, many or a class for expanded clones.

clone size | D gene | J gene | V gene | CDR3 DNA | CDR3 protein
- | - | TRBJ2-1 | TRBV6-5 | TGTGCCAGCAGTTACGGGTGGGGGGCTTACAATGAGCAGTTCTTC | CASSYGWGAYNEQFF
once | TRBD1 | TRBJ2-2 | TRBV5-1 | TGCGCCAGCAGCCACAGAGGACAGGGGAACACCGGGGAGCTGTTTTTT | CASSHRGQGNTGELFF
- | TRBD1 | TRBJ1-5 | TRBV28 | TGTGCCAGCAGTCTGGACAGGGTGAGTGGGAATCAGCCCCAGCATTTT | CASSLDRVSGNQPQHF
- | - | TRBJ2-7 | TRBV7-7 | TGTGCCAGCAGCTTAGGGGAGGGGGTATTCTACGAGCAGTACTTC | CASSLGEGVFYEQYF
- | - | TRBJ2-7 | TRBV2 | TGTGCCAGCAGTGAGGGGGACTCCTCCTACGAGCAGTACTTC | CASSEGDSSYEQYF
few | - | TRBJ1-2 | TRBV5-6 | TGTGCCAGCAGCTTGGGGTCGCTTAACTATGGCTACACCTTC | CASSLGSLNYGYTF
- | - | TRBJ2-1 | TRBV11-3 | TGTGCCAGCAGCTCAAACTGGCGGGACAATGAGCAGTTCTTC | CASSSNWRDNEQFF
- | - | TRBJ2-7 | TRBV11-2 | TGTGCCAGCAGCTTAACGATAGCGGATAGCTCCTACGAGCAGTACTTC | CASSLTIADSSYEQYF
- | - | TRBJ2-5 | TRBV11-2 | TGTGCCAGCAGCCCCACGATAGGGGTTTCGGGGGAGACCCAGTACTTC | CASSPTIGVSGETQYF
few | - | TRBJ1-3 | TRBV7-2 | TGTGCCAGCAGCTTAGTGTTAGGGAACCCCATATATTTT | CASSLVLGNPIYF